The 14 T cell receptor beta chains listed next were all sequenced from one sample in a study of control samples from healthy donors and cancer patients. Assay used: immunoSEQ multiplex PCR; TCRdb lists only in-frame clones, some missing. The table has 90,000 to 100,000 clones, 90% seen once; the top ten hold about 4%. The material sequenced was blood. These receptors were collected from a woman between 18 and 29 years old in good health.

The genes are TRBV19 and TRBJ2-7; the D call may be TRBD1 or TRBD2 (5 bases each). From germline, CDR1 is LNHDA and CDR2 SQIVND (reference sequence). The CDR3 length is 14 residues. The ends were cut back, 6 bases at V and 4 bases at J, with 16 bases in the middle. CDR3 in DNA: TGTGCCAGTAGGGGGACGGCTGAGAGTTACGAGCAGTACTTC. Translating gives CASRGTAESYEQYF.

V gene TRBV5-5 combines with J gene TRBJ1-6; 9 nucleotides match TRBD1. V was clipped by 3 bases and J by 0 bases; unmatched bases: 4. Germline V gene lookup returns CDR1 SGHKS and CDR2 YYEKEE (reference sequence). The CDR3 runs to 17 residues. The CDR3 nucleotides read TGTGCCAGCAGCTGGGGACAGGGTGGCTCCTATAATTCACCCCTCCACTTT. Protein: CASSWGQGGSYNSPLHF.

The chain recombines TRBV5-4 with TRBJ1-3; unclear D gene. The ends were cut back, 1 base at V and 2 bases at J, with 10 bases in the middle. CDR1 and CDR2 from the germline V gene are SGHNT and YYREEE (reference sequence). The CDR3 is 15 residues long. CDR3 nucleotide sequence: TGTGCCAGCAGCTTGAGGGAGAATCCTGGAAACACCATATATTTT. Translated, it gives CASSLRENPGNTIYF.

The rearrangement joins TRBV7-9 to TRBJ2-3; D is perhaps TRBD1 or TRBD2 (5 bases each). Trimming shortened V by 3 bases and J by 2 bases, and 18 bases separated the two germline ends. CDR3 length: 17 residues. Germline-derived CDR1 and CDR2 are SEHNR and FQNEAQ (reference sequence). CDR3 in DNA: TGTGCCAGCAGCTTGGGATTCTCTGGGGGATCCACAGATACGCAGTATTTT. Translated, it gives CASSLGFSGGSTDTQYF.

The CDR3 reads CASPEGSVQYF. In DNA, the CDR3 is TGTGCCAGCCCCGAGGGGTCGGTGCAGTACTTC. This rearrangement joins TRBV7-3 to TRBJ2-7; perhaps D is TRBD1 or TRBD2 (5 bases each). This CDR3 is 11 amino acids long. Germline V gene lookup returns CDR1 SGHTA and CDR2 FQGTGA. V was shortened by 8 bases and J by 9 bases, with 14 bases between the two germline ends. Looking up the rest from reference TRBV7-3 and TRBJ2-7 gives the full variable domain: GAGVSQTPSNKVTEKGKYVELRCDPISGHTALYWYRQSLGQGPEFLIYFQGTGAADDSGLPNDRFFAVRPEGSVSTLKIQRTERGDSAVYLCASPEGSVQYFGPGTRLTVT.

The chain recombines TRBV5-6 with TRBJ1-2; D might be TRBD1 (6 bases). V lost 4 bases and J lost 3, with 19 bases in between. The germline CDR1 and CDR2 sequences are SGHDT and YYEEEE. The CDR3 spans 16 residues. The CDR3 sequence: CASSLSPRGLDYGYTF. The CDR3 region has the DNA TGTGCCAGCAGCCTGTCACCACGGGGGCTGGACTATGGCTACACCTTC.

The genes are TRBV6-5 and TRBJ2-2; 8 positions match TRBD2. The CDR3 has 13 residues. Trimming cost V 6 bases and J 5 bases; bases outside gene matches: 2. The germline V gene encodes CDR1 MNHEY and CDR2 SVGAGI. In DNA, the CDR3 is TGTGCCAGCAGCGGGGGGGTAACCGGGGAGCTGTTTTTT. Residues: CASSGGVTGELFF.

In the case of this clone: Different DNA sequences within this sample yield the same CDR3. The chain joins TRBV12-3 or TRBV12-4 to TRBJ2-7, with 8 bases lining up with TRBD2. The CDR3 runs 13 residues. The trim removed 6 bases at V and 3 bases at J, leaving 4 bases unmatched. The CDR3 DNA reads TGTGCCAGCAGCTTGAGCGGGAGCTACGAGCAGTACTTC. Translated: CASSLSGSYEQYF.

V is TRBV19 and J is TRBJ1-2; perhaps TRBD1 as D (6 bases). V was clipped by 8 bases and J by 6 bases, with 19 bases between them. The CDR3 runs 14 residues. The germline gives CDR1 LNHDA, CDR2 SQIVND (reference sequence). Here the CDR3 DNA reads TGTGCCAGTGGTCTGGGGGGCTTCCACGATGGCTACACCTTC. Its translation is CASGLGGFHDGYTF.

This clone was picked up one time. This rearrangement joins TRBV2 to TRBJ1-1; D not resolved. The CDR3 totals 14 residues. The germline V gene has CDR1 SNHLY and CDR2 FYNNEI. V was clipped by 6 bases and J by 3 bases, with 14 bases between them. The CDR3 here is CASRMGLADTEAFF. DNA for the CDR3: TGTGCCAGCAGAATGGGCCTAGCGGACACTGAAGCTTTCTTT.

The chain combines TRBV6-5 with TRBJ2-5; D ambiguous. This CDR3 has 12 residues. Germline CDR1 is MNHEY and CDR2 is SVGAGI. Trimming took off 8 bases at V and 7 bases at J, with 14 bases between the two ends. The chain's CDR3 is CASRLDIGTQYF. CDR3 bases: TGTGCCAGCCGGCTCGACATAGGGACCCAGTACTTC.

The rearrangement uses TRBV12-3 or TRBV12-4 and TRBJ1-2; D remains ambiguous. V gave up 2 bases and J gave up 2 bases, with 6 bases separating them. This CDR3 contains 13 residues. The CDR3 here is CASSLTDNYGYTF. CDR3 sequence (DNA): TGTGCCAGCAGTTTAACCGACAACTATGGCTACACCTTC.

This chain connects TRBV5-4 to TRBJ1-3, with D maybe TRBD1 (5 bases). Looked up from germline, CDR1 is SGHNT and CDR2 is YYREEE (reference sequence). V lost 5 bases to trimming and J lost 3 bases, with 12 bases between them. This CDR3 has 14 amino acids. CDR3 sequence reads: CASRQGEVGNTIYF. The DNA for the CDR3 is TGTGCCAGCAGGCAAGGGGAAGTTGGAAACACCATATATTTT.

V is TRBV27 and J is TRBJ2-7, with D unresolved. Germline CDR1 MNHEY, CDR2 SMNVEV (reference sequence). Deletions cut 10 bases from V and 3 bases from J, with 22 bases between. The CDR3 is 15 amino acids. The CDR3 region is CATQFSGEWVYEQYF. CDR3 nucleotide sequence: TGTGCCACTCAGTTTTCGGGTGAGTGGGTCTACGAGCAGTACTTC.